Sequencing of this T cell receptor (beta chain) was carried out in a study of cytomegalovirus exposure and HLA in healthy donors (dated by TCRdb to about 2017). For context, the study as a whole: An earlier analysis of roughly 500 of the donors reported 276 Gb of sequence data and some 100 million unique TCR beta sequences from some 180 million T cells. Every repertoire in the discovery cohort had been generated on one and the same sequencing platform. A later analysis re-examined previously published TCR beta repertoires from just over 650 donors and added high-resolution HLA genotyping to investigate patterns of TCR occurrence. An earlier analysis of 450 to 750 of the donors used high-throughput TCR beta sequencing to judge whether each TCR beta V gene segment behaved as functional or pseudogenic. HLA typing included class I and class II loci at four-digit resolution. The study combined high-throughput TCR immunosequencing, statistical association of individual TCRs with disease status, and machine learning to predict cytomegalovirus infection status. Donor age, sex, ethnicity and CMV serostatus were compiled together with the repertoire data. Approximately 300 gigabases of sequencing data and around 87 million unique TCR sequences were included in an early release covering roughly 600 HLA-typed donors. On average, approximately 250,000 unique TCR beta nucleotide sequences were sequenced per donor among a few hundred genotyped donors of the cohort, with about 17% of those sequences being non-productive. A handful of DR-DQ haplotypes were treated as single units for association and clustering because of strong linkage in the cohort. In the later analysis, no new phenotypic data were used to find candidate immune exposures; instead, reliance was placed on TCR beta sequences and their occurrence across donors. Of the 300 to 500 genotyped donors, less than 85% were placed in the genetic ancestry cluster associated with self-reported Caucasian donors. Genome-wide SNP genotypes for about 55% of the 666 donors were used in a later genetic analysis, which treated that subset as a discovery cohort. The number of donors typed differed by locus, with roughly 629-640 for A, B, C, DRB1 and DQB1, approximately 500 for DQA1, 606 for DPA1, and some 470 for DPB1. Besides the first cohort of 550 to 750 subjects, a separate validation cohort made up of roughly 130 different subjects was used. The aim of the study was to test whether cataloging public T cell receptors could identify signatures of past pathogen exposure. Using immunosequencing, the study profiled T cell repertoires from fewer than 700 subjects and related those repertoires to cytomegalovirus serostatus. Overall study results and their limits: In a later analysis, TCR association rates were found to vary across HLA loci, with the most associated TCRs seen for DRB1 alleles and the fewest for HLA-C alleles. A further reported finding was that TCR beta sequences accurately predicted the HLA-A and HLA-B alleles for most subjects in the first cohort. The presence/absence analyses assumed that sequencing depth was roughly uniform across donors, and that assumption may not be true. HLA typing was unavailable for some donors at each locus, so association tests used only the typed subset. CMV serostatus was the only immune exposure information available for the cohort. In a later analysis, HLA-associated TCR beta chains were found to be more clonally expanded and to have lower generation probabilities than equally common non-associated chains. While some public TCRs were present in many individuals, most TCR sequences turned up only very rarely across donors. The sequencing pipeline was judged likely to have produced a cluster of highly shared sequence variants as a technical artifact. In this cohort, only TCR beta chains were sequenced, and detectable features were limited by the absence of alpha or paired-chain data. Correlated functional status among segregating V segments might be attributable to linkage disequilibrium, but an unknown experimental factor could not be ruled out. It was suggested by the authors that the approach could potentially be generalized to other disease states and immunological phenotypes. V-gene and J-gene trimming of TCR beta chains was associated with a missense DCLRE1C variant in a later genetic analysis, and the association was replicated in an independent cohort. The 87-base-pair reads could not distinguish some IMGT-functional V segments, including TRBV6-2 and TRBV6-3, so those segments were excluded. A later genetic analysis reported fewer N-insertions in productive TCRs among donors in an Asian-associated ancestry cluster than the 666-donor mean. Strong co-occurrence of HLA alleles, especially DR and DQ, made assigning TCR associations to individual alleles difficult. In a later analysis, about 16,000 TCR beta sequences were associated with specific HLA alleles at a false discovery rate of 0.05. In a later analysis, most CMV-associated TCR beta chains were found to appear HLA-restricted, with HLA associations seemingly driven largely by CMV exposure. Over 15 rarely observed V segments, including chromosome 9 orphons, were excluded from the earlier analysis of almost 600 of the donors because counts were too low. In vitro tests confirmed that a few of the cytomegalovirus-associated TCR beta chains recognize cytomegalovirus antigens. A total of fewer than 200 TCR beta chains were listed by the study as associated with cytomegalovirus. Broadly in line with IMGT annotations, most TCR beta V segments showed up in productive rearrangements about 87% or about 30% of the time in an earlier analysis of approximately 600 of the donors. In both the original and validation cohorts, the classifier was reported to diagnose cytomegalovirus status with high specificity and sensitivity. In a later analysis, several top co-occurrence clusters were reported to appear linked to parvovirus B19, influenza, CMV and Epstein-Barr virus.

The cohort was made up of under 800 healthy bone marrow donors. Cohort members were all nominally healthy when sampled, although unrecorded immune exposures were likely present. The donor was CMV seronegative and was included in the group of approximately 350 seronegative cohort members. Every donor gave a peripheral blood sample, and the peripheral blood mononuclear cells from that sample were used for TCR beta sequencing. Genomic DNA extraction from the blood cell samples was performed with the Qiagen DNeasy Blood Extraction Kit. In the case of this clone: Its antigen remains unidentified. Base-call qualities are not available, and no considerably larger clone is one nucleotide away.

Library preparation used the immunoSEQ multiplex PCR assay. The multiplex PCR relied on a mix of 60 forward primers for TCR Vbeta segments and 13 reverse primers for TCR Jbeta segments. The CDR3 region of rearranged TCR beta genes was amplified from genomic DNA with a multiplex PCR assay. The Illumina HiSeq System was used to sequence the amplified TCR beta libraries as 87-base-pair reads. The paper's processing steps were these. A later analysis counted 65 million to 90 million unique TCR beta chains across the roughly 700 repertoires, and 9.5 million to 11 million of these chains were shared by at least two donors. To remove PCR and sequencing errors, raw reads were error-corrected and collapsed into unique sequences using a nearest-neighbor algorithm that merged closely related sequences. To assign V, D and J gene segments, CDR3 sequences were aligned to IMGT reference sequences. For a sequence to be retained, at least a six-nucleotide match to both a V gene segment and a J gene segment was required. Rearrangements were called productive when the CDR3 lacked stop codons and stayed in frame with V and J; all others were non-productive. Following IMGT convention, CDR3 was defined as the stretch from the second conserved V-encoded cysteine up to the conserved J-encoded phenylalanine. Sequences without an unambiguous match to a single V gene segment were excluded from the earlier analysis of approximately 560 of the donors. An earlier analysis of 500 to 700 of the donors classified V segments as functional when productive rearrangements were above 56.7% and as segregating when the standard deviation between donors was above 5%. A statistical classification framework was developed to diagnose cytomegalovirus status using the catalog of TCR beta chain sequences. V and J gene assignment, in a later analysis, came from comparing TCR nucleotide sequences with IMGT/GENE-DB human TR gene sequences. The TCRdist pipeline was used in a later analysis to assign CDR3 sequences and most-parsimonious VDJ recombination scenarios. In a later analysis, each TCR beta chain was defined by its CDR3 amino acid sequence together with its V-gene family, and reads without a unique V-gene family were excluded. To address suspected cross-contamination and a sequencing artifact, a later analysis removed around 600 highly shared, low-generation-probability nucleotide sequences. In a later analysis, a clonal expansion index for each public chain was calculated from normalized within-repertoire ranks of inferred template counts. In a later analysis, generation probabilities were computed with a VDJ recombination model fitted to out-of-frame rearrangements, and the resulting probabilities were checked against IGoR. In a later analysis, hypergeometric tests were used to score TCR-TCR, TCR-HLA and TCR-CMV co-occurrence, with a repertoire-size bias correction applied to TCR pairs. False discovery rates were estimated in a later analysis by permuting HLA or CMV assignments 20 times. In a later analysis, co-occurring TCRs were grouped with DBSCAN, and TCRdist sequence similarity was added when clustering was performed within HLA-allele-positive subsets. For co-occurrence clustering, repertoires with fewer than 30,000 or more than 120,000 public chains were excluded, along with five repertoires with anomalous nucleotide sharing. TCRdb holds this immuneACCESS table with in-frame rearrangements only. Some clones are missing; in checked studies, unresolved V genes explain under half, and the rest has no known cause. That table is the source of V, J and clone size, and D and trimming were worked out from the DNA. The sample profile shows approximately 120,000 clones; around three quarters of them were found once. Of the sample, about 3.5% falls within the top ten clones.

Reading the germline V gene (reference sequence) gives CDR1 GTSNPN and CDR2 SVGIG. The junction carries 15 bases between V and J, which are trimmed by 0 bases and 3 bases respectively. Including cysteine and phenylalanine, the CDR3 has 16 amino acids. Only the CDR3 DNA stays, 48 bases, in frame from base 1. The sequenced material came from PBMCs. This clonotype was sampled from a man younger than 40 in good health and CMV-seronegative. The sequence joins TRBV30 to TRBJ1-5, with the D segment identity uncertain. CDR3 protein: CAWSVGASLNNQPQHF. The bases are TGTGCCTGGAGTGTGGGAGCCAGTTTGAACAATCAGCCCCAGCATTTT.